This T cell receptor (beta chain) appears in the sequencing data of a study of neurological immune-mediated disorders. About the study: The study included approximately 34 multiple sclerosis patients, some 31 relapsing-remitting and 3 secondary progressive.

Germline-derived CDR1 and CDR2 are MNHNY and SVGAGI (reference sequence). The germline V and J ends were trimmed by 2 bases and 1 base, with 8 bases remaining between them. The CDR3 is made up of 14 amino acids. This clonotype was counted many times. From the 5' RACE reads, TCRdb called clonotypes with MiXCR, one entry per CDR3 protein. Of approximately 46,000 distinct CDR3 sequences listed, approximately 3% are singletons. Material: PBMCs. The receptor was derived from a woman in her 50s with multiple sclerosis. The chain employs TRBV6-6 and TRBJ1-1; D remains ambiguous. CDR3: CASSYRGGNTEAFF. CDR3 DNA: TGTGCCAGCAGTTACCGCGGAGGGAACACTGAAGCTTTCTTT.